The clone carrying this T cell receptor beta chain has more than one count but fewer than ten. The source of the sample is a study of identical twins. The CDR3 runs to 14 residues. V lost 10 bases and J lost 1; bases outside the gene matches: 4. The germline V gene encodes CDR1 ENHRY and CDR2 SYGVKD. MiXCR, applied by TCRdb to the 5' RACE reads, yields one record per CDR3 protein. The repertoire consists of roughly 770,000 distinct CDR3 sequences, with approximately 18% occurring once and the leading ten covering around 12%. The data were also submitted as part of a second study, on T cells expressing NK-cell markers.

The receptor was derived from a woman aged 18-30 years in good health. Material: PBMCs. The V and J genes are TRBV10-3 and TRBJ2-2; TRBD1 agrees at 9 bases. The CDR3 DNA is TGTGCCACCACAGGGGGCCAGAACACCGGGGAGCTGTTTTTT. Its translation: CATTGGQNTGELFF.